This T cell receptor beta chain was documented in a study of CD8 T cells in Susac syndrome. The junction had 8 bases not matched to a gene; V was cut back by 0 bases and J by 2 bases. Germline assignment: CDR1 SGDLS and CDR2 YYNGEE. This CDR3 contains 17 residues. With random hexamers, about 0.45 to 1 ug RNA was reverse transcribed. TCRdb redid the calling of the immunoSEQ multiplex PCR reads with MiXCR, one entry per CDR3 protein. The repertoire consists of 150,000 to 200,000 distinct CDR3 sequences, with around 95% occurring once and the leading ten covering about 0.093%. Sequencing targeted TCR beta in blood CD8+ and CD4+ T cells.

This sequence originates from a human donor with multiple sclerosis. The sample consisted of CD4+ T cells from PBMCs. This chain joins TRBV9 and TRBJ2-3; TRBD1 matches 8 bases. The CDR3 loop reads CASSVGRMDRVTDTQYF. The CDR3 bases are TGTGCCAGCAGCGTAGGACGGATGGACAGGGTCACAGATACGCAGTATTTT.